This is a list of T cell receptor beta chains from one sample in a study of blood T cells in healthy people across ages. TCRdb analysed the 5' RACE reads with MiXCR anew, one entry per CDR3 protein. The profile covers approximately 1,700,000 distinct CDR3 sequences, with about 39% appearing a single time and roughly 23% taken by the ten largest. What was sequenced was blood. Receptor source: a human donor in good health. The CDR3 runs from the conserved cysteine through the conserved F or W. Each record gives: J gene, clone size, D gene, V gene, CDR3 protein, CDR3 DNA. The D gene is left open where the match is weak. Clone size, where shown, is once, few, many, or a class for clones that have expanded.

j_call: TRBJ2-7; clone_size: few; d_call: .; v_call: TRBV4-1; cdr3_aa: CASSQDGTANNEQYF; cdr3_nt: TGCGCCAGCAGCCAAGACGGGACCGCTAACAATGAGCAGTACTTC
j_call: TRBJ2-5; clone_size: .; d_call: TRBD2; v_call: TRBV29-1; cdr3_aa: CSTHGLVGETQYF; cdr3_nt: TGCAGCACCCACGGACTAGTTGGGGAGACCCAGTACTTC
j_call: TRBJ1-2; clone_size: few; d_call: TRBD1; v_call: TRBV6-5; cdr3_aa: CASSEADRDGYTF; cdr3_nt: TGTGCCAGCAGTGAAGCCGACAGGGATGGCTACACCTTC
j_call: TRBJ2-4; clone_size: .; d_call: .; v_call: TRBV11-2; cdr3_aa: CASSFNPVGNIQYF; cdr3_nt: TGTGCCAGCAGCTTCAACCCCGTCGGGAACATTCAGTACTTC
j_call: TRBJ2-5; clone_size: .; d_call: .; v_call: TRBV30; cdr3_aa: CAWDRQIQETQYF; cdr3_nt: TGTGCCTGGGATCGACAGATACAAGAGACCCAGTACTTC
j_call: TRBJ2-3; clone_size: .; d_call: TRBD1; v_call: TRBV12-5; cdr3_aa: CASGLDRGTDTQYF; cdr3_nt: TGTGCTAGTGGACTCGACAGGGGCACAGATACGCAGTATTTT
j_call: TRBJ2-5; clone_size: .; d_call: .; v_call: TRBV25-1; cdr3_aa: CASSELGTAGSQETQYF; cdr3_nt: TGTGCCAGCAGTGAATTAGGAACAGCTGGGTCCCAAGAGACCCAGTACTTC
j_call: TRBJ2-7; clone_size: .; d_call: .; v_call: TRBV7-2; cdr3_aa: CASSLYRWDYEQYF; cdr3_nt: TGTGCCAGCAGCTTATACAGGTGGGACTACGAGCAGTACTTC
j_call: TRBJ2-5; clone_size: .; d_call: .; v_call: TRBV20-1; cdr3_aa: CSARLRGRETQYF; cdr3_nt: TGCAGTGCTAGATTAAGGGGACGAGAGACCCAGTACTTC
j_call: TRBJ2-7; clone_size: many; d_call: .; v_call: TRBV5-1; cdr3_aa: CASSLALGSSYEQYF; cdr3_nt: TGCGCCAGCAGCTTGGCTTTAGGGAGCTCCTACGAGCAGTACTTC
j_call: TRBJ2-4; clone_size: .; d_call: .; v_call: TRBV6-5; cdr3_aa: CASSYDTGAGNIQYF; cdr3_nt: TGTGCCAGCAGTTACGACACAGGGGCGGGGAACATTCAGTACTTC
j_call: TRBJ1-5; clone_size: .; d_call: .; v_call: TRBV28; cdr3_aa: CASSRGVSYNQPQHF; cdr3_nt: TGTGCCAGCAGCCGAGGGGTCAGCTACAATCAGCCCCAGCATTTT
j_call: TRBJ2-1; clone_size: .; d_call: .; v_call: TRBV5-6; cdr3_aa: CASSFLTGNNEQFF; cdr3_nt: TGTGCCAGCAGCTTTCTAACAGGGAACAATGAGCAGTTCTTC
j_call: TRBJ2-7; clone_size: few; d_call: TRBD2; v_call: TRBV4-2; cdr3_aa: CASSQEGPSGGLPRDEQYF; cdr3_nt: TGTGCCAGCAGCCAAGAGGGCCCGAGCGGGGGCCTCCCGAGGGACGAGCAGTACTTC
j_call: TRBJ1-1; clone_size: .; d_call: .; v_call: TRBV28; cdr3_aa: CASRTLNTEAFF; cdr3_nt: TGTGCCAGCCGGACATTGAACACTGAAGCTTTCTTT
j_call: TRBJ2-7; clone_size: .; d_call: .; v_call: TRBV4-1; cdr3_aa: CASSQDQHPAYEQYF; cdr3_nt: TGCGCCAGCAGCCAAGATCAGCACCCTGCCTACGAGCAGTACTTC
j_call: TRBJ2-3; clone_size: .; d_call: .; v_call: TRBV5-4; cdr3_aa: CASSSRGVRANPGHTQYF; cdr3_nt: TGTGCCAGCAGCTCTCGAGGGGTAAGGGCCAACCCCGGTCATACGCAGTATTTT
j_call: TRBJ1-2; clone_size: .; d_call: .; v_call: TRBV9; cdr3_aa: CASSVAPGVGYGYTF; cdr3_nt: TGTGCCAGCAGCGTAGCTCCAGGAGTAGGCTATGGCTACACCTTC
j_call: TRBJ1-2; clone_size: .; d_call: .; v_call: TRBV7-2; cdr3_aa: CASSLNRETNYGYTF; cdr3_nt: TGTGCCAGCAGCTTAAACAGGGAAACTAACTATGGCTACACCTTC
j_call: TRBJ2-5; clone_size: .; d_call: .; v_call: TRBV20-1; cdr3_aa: CSARGEGSATETQYF; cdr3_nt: TGCAGTGCTAGGGGCGAGGGATCAGCGACGGAGACCCAGTACTTC
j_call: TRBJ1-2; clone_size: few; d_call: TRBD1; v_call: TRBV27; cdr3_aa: CASSLLTPGQGYDYGYTF; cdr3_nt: TGTGCCAGCAGTTTATTGACGCCGGGACAGGGATATGACTATGGCTACACCTTC
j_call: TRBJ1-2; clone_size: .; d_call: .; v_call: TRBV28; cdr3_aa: CASSLRLHSNYGYTF; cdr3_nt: TGTGCCAGCAGTTTACGACTTCACAGTAACTATGGCTACACCTTC
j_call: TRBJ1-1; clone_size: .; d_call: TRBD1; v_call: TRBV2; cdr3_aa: CASVRTGDTEAFF; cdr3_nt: TGTGCCAGCGTCCGGACAGGAGACACTGAAGCTTTCTTT
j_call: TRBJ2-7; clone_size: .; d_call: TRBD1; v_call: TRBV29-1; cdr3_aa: CSVQGVSSYEQYF; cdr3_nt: TGCAGCGTCCAGGGGGTAAGCTCCTACGAGCAGTACTTC
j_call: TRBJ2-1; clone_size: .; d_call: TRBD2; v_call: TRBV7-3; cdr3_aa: CASGRGGDYNEQFF; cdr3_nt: TGTGCCAGCGGACGCGGGGGGGATTACAATGAGCAGTTCTTC
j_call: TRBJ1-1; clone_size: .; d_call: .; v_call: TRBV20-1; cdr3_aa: CSGDKGGEAFF; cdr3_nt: TGCAGTGGGGACAAGGGGGGTGAAGCTTTCTTT
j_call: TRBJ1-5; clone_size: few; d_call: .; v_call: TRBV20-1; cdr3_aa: CSARAPGYLNQPQHF; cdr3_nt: TGCAGTGCTAGAGCCCCAGGTTACCTAAATCAGCCCCAGCATTTT
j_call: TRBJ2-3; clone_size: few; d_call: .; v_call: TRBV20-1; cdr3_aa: CSAPPTGVRRDTQYF; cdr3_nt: TGCAGTGCTCCTCCGACAGGTGTCCGGAGGGATACGCAGTATTTT
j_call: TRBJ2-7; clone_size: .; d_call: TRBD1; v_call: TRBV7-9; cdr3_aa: CASSRYHWTGSYEQYF; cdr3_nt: TGTGCCAGCAGTCGGTACCATTGGACAGGATCCTACGAGCAGTACTTC
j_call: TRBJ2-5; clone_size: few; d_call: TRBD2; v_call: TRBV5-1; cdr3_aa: CASSLGLAEASAQYF; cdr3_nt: TGCGCCAGCAGCTTGGGACTAGCGGAAGCTTCGGCCCAGTACTTC
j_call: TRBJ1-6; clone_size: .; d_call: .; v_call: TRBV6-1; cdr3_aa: CASSRTALTLHF; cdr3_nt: TGTGCCAGCAGCCGGACAGCCCTGACCCTCCACTTT
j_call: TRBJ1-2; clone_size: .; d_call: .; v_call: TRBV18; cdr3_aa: CASSPDYTVYGYTF; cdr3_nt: TGTGCCAGCTCACCGGACTACACCGTCTATGGCTACACCTTC
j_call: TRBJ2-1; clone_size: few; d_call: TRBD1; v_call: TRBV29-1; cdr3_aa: CSARVTGGYNEQFF; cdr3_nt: TGCAGCGCCCGGGTTACAGGGGGATACAATGAGCAGTTCTTC
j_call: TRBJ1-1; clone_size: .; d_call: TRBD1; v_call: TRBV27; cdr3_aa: CASRKQGAMAFF; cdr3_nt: TGTGCCAGCAGAAAACAGGGGGCTATGGCTTTCTTT
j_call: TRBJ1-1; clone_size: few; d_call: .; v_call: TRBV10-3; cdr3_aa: CAISEQADEAFF; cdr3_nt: TGTGCCATCAGTGAACAGGCTGATGAAGCTTTCTTT
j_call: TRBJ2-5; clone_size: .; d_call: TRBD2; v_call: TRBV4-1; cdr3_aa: CASSQVGVAGEQETQYF; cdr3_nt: TGCGCCAGCAGCCAAGTCGGCGTAGCGGGGGAGCAAGAGACCCAGTACTTC